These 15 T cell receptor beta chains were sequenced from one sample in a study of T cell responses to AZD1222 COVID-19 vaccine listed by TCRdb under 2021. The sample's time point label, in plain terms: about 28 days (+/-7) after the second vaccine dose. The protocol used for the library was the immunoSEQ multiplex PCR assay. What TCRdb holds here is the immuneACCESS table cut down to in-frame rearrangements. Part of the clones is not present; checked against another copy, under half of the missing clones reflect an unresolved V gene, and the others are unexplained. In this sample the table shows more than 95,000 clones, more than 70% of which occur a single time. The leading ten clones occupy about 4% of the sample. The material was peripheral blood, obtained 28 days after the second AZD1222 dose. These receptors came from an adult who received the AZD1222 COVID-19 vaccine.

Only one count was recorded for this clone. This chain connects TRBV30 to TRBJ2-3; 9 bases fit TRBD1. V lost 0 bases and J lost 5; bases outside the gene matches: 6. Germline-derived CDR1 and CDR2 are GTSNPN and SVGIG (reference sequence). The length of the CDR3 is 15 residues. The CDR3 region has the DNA TGTGCCTGGAGTGTACAGGGGGCCAGGAGAGATACGCAGTATTTT. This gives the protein CAWSVQGARRDTQYF.

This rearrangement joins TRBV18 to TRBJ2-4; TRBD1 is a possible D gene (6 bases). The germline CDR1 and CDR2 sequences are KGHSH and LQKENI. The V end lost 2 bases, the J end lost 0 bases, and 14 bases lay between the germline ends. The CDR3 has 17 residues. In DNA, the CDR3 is TGTGCCAGCTCACCAACCGGGACAAATATAGCCAAAAACATTCAGTACTTC. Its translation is CASSPTGTNIAKNIQYF.

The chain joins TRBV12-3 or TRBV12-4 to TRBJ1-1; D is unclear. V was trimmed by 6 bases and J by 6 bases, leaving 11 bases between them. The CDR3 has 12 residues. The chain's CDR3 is CASSLGVAEAFF. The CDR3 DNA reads TGTGCCAGCAGCCTCGGAGTTGCTGAAGCTTTCTTT.

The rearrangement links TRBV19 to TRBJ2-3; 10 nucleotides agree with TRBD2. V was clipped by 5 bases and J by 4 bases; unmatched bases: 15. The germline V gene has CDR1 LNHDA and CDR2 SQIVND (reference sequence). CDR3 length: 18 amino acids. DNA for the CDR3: TGTGCCAGTAGTTCTAGCGGGAGAATGCGGGGGAGAGCAGATACGCAGTATTTT. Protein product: CASSSSGRMRGRADTQYF.

The chain's CDR3 is CASSLGTTGASSYNEQFF. The CDR3 nucleotides are TGTGCCAGCAGCTTGGGTACCACAGGTGCGAGCTCCTACAATGAGCAGTTCTTC. The chain has TRBV7-6 and TRBJ2-1, with D maybe TRBD1 (5 bases). There are 18 residues in the CDR3. Germline V CDR1 and CDR2: SGHVS, FNYEAQ. V was clipped by 3 bases and J by 0 bases, with 18 bases between them.

The CDR3 reads CASKPPANEKLFF. In DNA, the CDR3 is TGTGCCAGCAAGCCACCGGCTAATGAAAAACTGTTTTTT. The chain links TRBV6-6 to TRBJ1-4, with unresolved D. The V end lost 7 bases, the J end lost 3 bases, and 9 bases lay between the germline ends. Looked up from germline, CDR1 is MNHNY and CDR2 is SVGAGI (reference sequence). This CDR3 has 13 residues.

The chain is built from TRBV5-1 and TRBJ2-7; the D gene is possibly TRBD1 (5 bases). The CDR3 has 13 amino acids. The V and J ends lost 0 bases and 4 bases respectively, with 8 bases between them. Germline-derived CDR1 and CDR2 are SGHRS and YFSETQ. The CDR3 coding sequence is TGCGCCAGCAGCTTGGAGGCAGGGTACGAGCAGTACTTC. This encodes CASSLEAGYEQYF.

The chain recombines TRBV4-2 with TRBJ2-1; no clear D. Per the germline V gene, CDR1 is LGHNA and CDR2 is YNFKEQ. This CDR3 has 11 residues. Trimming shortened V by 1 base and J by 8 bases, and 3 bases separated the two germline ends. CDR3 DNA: TGTGCCAGCAGCCAAGGCTATGAGCAGTTCTTC. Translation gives CASSQGYEQFF.

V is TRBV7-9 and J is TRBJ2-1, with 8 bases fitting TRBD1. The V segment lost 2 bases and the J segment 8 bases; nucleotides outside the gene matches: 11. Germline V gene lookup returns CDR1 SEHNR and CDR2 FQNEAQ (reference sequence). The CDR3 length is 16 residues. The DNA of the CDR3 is TGTGCCAGCAGCTTATTTAATTCAGGGGGCGAGGATGAGCAGTTCTTC. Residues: CASSLFNSGGEDEQFF.

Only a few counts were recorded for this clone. CDR3 coding DNA: TGTGCCTGGAGTGTACAACAGGGGGCTAACTATGGCTACACCTTC. As protein: CAWSVQQGANYGYTF. This sequence joins TRBV30 and TRBJ1-2; 8 bases agree with TRBD1. The CDR3 runs to 15 residues. Trimming removed 0 bases from V and 0 bases from J; junction bases left unmatched: 3. Germline V gene data show CDR1 as GTSNPN and CDR2 as SVGIG (reference sequence).

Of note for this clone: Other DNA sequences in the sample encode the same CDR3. CDR3 sequence: CASSLSGYEQYF. The CDR3 bases are TGTGCCAGCAGCCTAAGTGGCTACGAGCAGTACTTC. The chain recombines TRBV7-2 with TRBJ2-7, with unresolved D. The germline V and J ends were trimmed by 5 bases and 3 bases, with 8 bases remaining between them. This CDR3 contains 12 residues. Germline loops: CDR1 SGHTA, CDR2 FQGNSA.

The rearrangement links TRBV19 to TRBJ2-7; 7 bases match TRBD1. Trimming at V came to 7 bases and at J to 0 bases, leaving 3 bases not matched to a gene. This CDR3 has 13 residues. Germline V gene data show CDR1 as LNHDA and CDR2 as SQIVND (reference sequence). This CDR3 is CASKRDSSYEQYF. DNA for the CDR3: TGTGCCAGTAAGAGGGACAGCTCCTACGAGCAGTACTTC.

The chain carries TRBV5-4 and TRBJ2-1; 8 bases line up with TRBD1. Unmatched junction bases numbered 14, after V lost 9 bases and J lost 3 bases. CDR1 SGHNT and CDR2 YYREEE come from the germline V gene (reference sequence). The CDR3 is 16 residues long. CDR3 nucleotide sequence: TGTGCCACCCTCCCTCGGGGGACAGGCTTCTACAATGAGCAGTTCTTC. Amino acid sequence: CATLPRGTGFYNEQFF.

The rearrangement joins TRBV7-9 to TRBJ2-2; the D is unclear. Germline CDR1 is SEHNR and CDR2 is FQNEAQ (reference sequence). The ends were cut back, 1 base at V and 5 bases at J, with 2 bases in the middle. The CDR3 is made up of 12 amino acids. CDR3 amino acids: CASSLETGELFF. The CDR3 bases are TGTGCCAGCAGCTTAGAAACCGGGGAGCTGTTTTTT. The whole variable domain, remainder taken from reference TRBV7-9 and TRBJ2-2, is DTGVSQNPRHKITKRGQNVTFRCDPISEHNRLYWYRQTLGQGPEFLTYFQNEAQLEKSRLLSDRFSAERPKGSFSTLEIQRTEQGDSAMYLCASSLETGELFFGEGSRLTVL.

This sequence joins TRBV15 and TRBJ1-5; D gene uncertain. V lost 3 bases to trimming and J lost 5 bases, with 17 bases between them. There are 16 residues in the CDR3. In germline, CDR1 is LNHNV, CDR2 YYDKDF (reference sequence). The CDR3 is CATSRAWETVHQPQHF. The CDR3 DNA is TGTGCCACCAGCAGGGCATGGGAAACCGTCCATCAGCCCCAGCATTTT.